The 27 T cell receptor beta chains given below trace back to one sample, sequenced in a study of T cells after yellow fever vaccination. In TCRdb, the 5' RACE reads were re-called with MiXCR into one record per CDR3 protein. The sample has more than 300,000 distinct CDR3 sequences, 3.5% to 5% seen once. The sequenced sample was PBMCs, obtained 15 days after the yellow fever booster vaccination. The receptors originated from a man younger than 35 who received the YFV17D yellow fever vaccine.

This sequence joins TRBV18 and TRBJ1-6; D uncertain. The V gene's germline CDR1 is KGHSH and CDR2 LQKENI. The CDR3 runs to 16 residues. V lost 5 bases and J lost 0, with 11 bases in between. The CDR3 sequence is CASSSTLSSYNSPLHF. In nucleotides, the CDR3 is TGTGCCAGCTCATCGACACTAAGCTCCTATAATTCACCCCTCCACTTT. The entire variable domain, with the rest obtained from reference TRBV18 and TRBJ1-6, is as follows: NAGVMQNPRHLVRRRGQEARLRCSPMKGHSHVYWYRQLPEEGLKFMVYLQKENIIDESGMPKERFSAEFPKEGPSILRIQQVVRGDSAAYFCASSSTLSSYNSPLHFGNGTRLTVT.

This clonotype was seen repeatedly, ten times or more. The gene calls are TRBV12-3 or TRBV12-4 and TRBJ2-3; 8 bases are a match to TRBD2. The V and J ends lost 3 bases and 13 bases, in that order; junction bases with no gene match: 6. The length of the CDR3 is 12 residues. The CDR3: CASSFGLAQEYF. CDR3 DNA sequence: TGTGCCAGCAGTTTCGGACTAGCCCAGGAGTATTTT.

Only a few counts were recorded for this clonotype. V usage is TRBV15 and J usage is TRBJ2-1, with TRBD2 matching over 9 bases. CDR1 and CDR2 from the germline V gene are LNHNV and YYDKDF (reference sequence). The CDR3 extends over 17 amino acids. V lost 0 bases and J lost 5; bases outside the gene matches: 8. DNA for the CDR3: TGTGCCACCAGCAGAGATCGGGCGGGGGGGCCGGACAATGAGCAGTTCTTC. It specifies CATSRDRAGGPDNEQFF.

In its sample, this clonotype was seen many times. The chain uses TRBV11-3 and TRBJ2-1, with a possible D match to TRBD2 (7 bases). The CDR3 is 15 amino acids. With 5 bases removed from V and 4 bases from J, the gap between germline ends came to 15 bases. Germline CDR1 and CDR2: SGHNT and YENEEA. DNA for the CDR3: TGTGCCAGCAGCCTAACGGCGGGGGCGTACAATGAGCAGTTCTTC. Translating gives CASSLTAGAYNEQFF.

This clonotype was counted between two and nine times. CDR3 amino acids: CANEDGQRGYTF. CDR3 nucleotide sequence: TGTGCCAACGAAGACGGCCAGCGGGGCTACACCTTC. This chain joins TRBV28 and TRBJ1-2; D is undetermined. The CDR3 is 12 amino acids. Trimming pared 10 bases from V and 8 bases from J, leaving 17 bases between. Per the germline V gene, CDR1 is MDHEN and CDR2 is SYDVKM.

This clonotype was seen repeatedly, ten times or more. The CDR3, as DNA: TGTGCCAGCAGCGTCACCCAGGGGGAGGTCAGCTCCTATAATTCACCCCTCCACTTT. Its translation: CASSVTQGEVSSYNSPLHF. This chain connects TRBV7-2 to TRBJ1-6, with 7 positions matching TRBD1. The CDR3 spans 19 residues. Germline V gene data show CDR1 as SGHTA and CDR2 as FQGNSA. J gave up 0 bases and V 5 bases, and 13 bases lay outside the gene matches.

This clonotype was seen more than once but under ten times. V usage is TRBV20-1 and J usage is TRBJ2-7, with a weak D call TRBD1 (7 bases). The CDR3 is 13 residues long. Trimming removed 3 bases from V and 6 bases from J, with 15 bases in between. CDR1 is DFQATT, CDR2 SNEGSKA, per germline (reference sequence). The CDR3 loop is CSARAGGPLEQYF. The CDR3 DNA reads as TGCAGTGCTAGGGCAGGGGGGCCCCTCGAGCAGTACTTC.

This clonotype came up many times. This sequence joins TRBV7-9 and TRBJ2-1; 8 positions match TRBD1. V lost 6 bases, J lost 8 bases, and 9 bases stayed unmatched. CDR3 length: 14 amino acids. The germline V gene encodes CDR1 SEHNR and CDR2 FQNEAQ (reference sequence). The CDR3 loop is CASSDGQGWDEQFF. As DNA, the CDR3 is TGTGCCAGCAGTGACGGACAGGGTTGGGATGAGCAGTTCTTC.

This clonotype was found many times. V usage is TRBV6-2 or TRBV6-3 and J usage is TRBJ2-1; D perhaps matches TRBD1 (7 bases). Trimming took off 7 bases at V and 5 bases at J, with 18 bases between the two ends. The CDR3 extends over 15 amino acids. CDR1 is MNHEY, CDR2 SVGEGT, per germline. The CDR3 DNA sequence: TGTGCCAGCACCCCCGGAGGGGGCGGCCACAATGAGCAGTTCTTC. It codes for CASTPGGGGHNEQFF.

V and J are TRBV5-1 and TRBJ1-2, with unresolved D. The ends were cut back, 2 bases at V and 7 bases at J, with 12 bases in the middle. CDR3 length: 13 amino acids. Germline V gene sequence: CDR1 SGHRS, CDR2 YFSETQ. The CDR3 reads CASSLDREGGYTF. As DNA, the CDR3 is TGCGCCAGCAGCTTAGACCGGGAGGGTGGCTACACCTTC.

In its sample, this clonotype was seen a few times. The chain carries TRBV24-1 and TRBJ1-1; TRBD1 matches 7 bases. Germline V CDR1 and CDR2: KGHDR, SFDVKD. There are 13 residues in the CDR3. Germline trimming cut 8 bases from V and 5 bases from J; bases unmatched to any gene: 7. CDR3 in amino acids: CATTSPGGTEAFF. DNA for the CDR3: TGTGCCACCACCTCTCCAGGGGGGACTGAAGCTTTCTTT.

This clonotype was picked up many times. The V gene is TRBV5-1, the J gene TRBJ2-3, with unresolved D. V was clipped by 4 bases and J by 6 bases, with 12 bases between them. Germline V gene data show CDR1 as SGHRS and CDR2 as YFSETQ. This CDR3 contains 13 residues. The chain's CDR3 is CASSQPEGDTQYF. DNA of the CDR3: TGCGCCAGCAGCCAACCAGAAGGGGATACGCAGTATTTT.

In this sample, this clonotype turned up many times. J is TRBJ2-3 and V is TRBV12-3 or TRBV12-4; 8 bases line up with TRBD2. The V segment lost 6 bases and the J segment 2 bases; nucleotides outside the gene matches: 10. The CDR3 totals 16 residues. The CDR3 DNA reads TGTGCCAGCAGCCCTGCGGGGGGATTCTCCACAGATACGCAGTATTTT. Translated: CASSPAGGFSTDTQYF.

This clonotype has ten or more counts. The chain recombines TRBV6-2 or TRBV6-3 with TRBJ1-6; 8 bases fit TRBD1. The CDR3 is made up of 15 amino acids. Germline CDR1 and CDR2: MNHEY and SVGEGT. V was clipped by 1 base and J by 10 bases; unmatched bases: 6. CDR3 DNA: TGTGCCAGCAGTTACTTGACAGGGGTAAGCTCACCCCTCCACTTT. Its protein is CASSYLTGVSSPLHF.

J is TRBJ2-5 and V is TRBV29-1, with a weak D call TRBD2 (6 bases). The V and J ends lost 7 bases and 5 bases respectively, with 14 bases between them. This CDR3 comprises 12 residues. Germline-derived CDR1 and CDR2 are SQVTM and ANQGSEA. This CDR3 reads CSAEEGVETQYF. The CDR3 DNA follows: TGCAGCGCCGAGGAGGGAGTGGAGACCCAGTACTTC.

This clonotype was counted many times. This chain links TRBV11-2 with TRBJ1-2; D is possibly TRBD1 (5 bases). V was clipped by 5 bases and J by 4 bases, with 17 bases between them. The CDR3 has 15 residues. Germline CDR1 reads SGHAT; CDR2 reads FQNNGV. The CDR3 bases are TGTGCCAGCAGCCGAATTCTCGACAGCCCCTATGGCTACACCTTC. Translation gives CASSRILDSPYGYTF.

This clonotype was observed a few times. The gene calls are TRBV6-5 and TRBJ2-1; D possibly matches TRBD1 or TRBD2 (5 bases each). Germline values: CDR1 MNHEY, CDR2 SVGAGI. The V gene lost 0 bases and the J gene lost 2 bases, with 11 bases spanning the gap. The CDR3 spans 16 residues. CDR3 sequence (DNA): TGTGCCAGCAGTTACTCTTTGGGGACGGCCTACAATGAGCAGTTCTTC. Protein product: CASSYSLGTAYNEQFF.

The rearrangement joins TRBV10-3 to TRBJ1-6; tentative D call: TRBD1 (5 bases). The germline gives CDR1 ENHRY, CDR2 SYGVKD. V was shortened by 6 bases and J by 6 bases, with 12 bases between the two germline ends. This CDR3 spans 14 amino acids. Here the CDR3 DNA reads TGTGCCATCAGAGACCGAGGGGCTAATTCACCCCTCCACTTT. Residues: CAIRDRGANSPLHF.

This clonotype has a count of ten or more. The CDR3 DNA reads as TGCGCCAGCAGCCGAGACAGGGTCGGGGCTTTCTTT. Residues: CASSRDRVGAFF. The chain joins TRBV5-1 to TRBJ1-1; 7 bases are a match to TRBD1. The CDR3 spans 12 residues. Germline values: CDR1 SGHRS, CDR2 YFSETQ. The V gene end was trimmed by 4 bases and the J gene end by 11 bases; junction bases not matched to a gene: 8. Full variable domain (outside the CDR3, taken from reference TRBV5-1 and TRBJ1-1): KAGVTQTPRYLIKTRGQQVTLSCSPISGHRSVSWYQQTPGQGLQFLFEYFSETQRNKGNFPGRFSGRQFSNSRSEMNVSTLELGDSALYLCASSRDRVGAFFGQGTRLTVV.

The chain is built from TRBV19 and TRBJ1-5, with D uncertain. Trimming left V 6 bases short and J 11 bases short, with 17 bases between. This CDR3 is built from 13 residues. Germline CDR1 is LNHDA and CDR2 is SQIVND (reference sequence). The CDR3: CASSTTEGGSQHF. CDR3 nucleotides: TGTGCCAGTAGCACCACCGAGGGCGGGTCCCAGCATTTT.

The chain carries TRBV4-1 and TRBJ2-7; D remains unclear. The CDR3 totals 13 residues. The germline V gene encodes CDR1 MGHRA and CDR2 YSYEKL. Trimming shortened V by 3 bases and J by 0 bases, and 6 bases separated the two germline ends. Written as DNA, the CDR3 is TGCGCCAGCAGCCAGGTCAACTCCTACGAGCAGTACTTC. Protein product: CASSQVNSYEQYF.

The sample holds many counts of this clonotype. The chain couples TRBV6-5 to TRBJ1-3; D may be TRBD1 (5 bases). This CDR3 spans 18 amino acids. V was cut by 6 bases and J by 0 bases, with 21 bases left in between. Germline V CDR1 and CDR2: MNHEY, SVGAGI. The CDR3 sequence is CASSRSPPGLSSGNTIYF. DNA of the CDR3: TGTGCCAGCAGCCGATCTCCTCCGGGACTCAGCTCTGGAAACACCATATATTTT.

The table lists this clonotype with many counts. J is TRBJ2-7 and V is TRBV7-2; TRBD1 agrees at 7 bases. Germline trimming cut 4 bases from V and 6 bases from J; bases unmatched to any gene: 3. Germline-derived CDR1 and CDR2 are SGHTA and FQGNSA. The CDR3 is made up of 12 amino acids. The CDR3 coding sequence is TGTGCCAGCAGCTATGGGGACAGCGAGCAGTACTTC. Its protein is CASSYGDSEQYF.

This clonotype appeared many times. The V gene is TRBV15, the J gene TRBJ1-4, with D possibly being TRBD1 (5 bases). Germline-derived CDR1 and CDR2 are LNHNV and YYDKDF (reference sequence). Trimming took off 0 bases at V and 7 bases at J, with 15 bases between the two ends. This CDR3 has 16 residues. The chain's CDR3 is CATSREGRARGEKLFF. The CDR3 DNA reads TGTGCCACCAGCAGAGAGGGGAGGGCTAGGGGTGAAAAACTGTTTTTT.

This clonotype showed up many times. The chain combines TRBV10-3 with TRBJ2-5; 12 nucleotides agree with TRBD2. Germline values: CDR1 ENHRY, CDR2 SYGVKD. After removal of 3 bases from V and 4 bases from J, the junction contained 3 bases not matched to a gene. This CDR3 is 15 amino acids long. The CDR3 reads CAISELAGGRETQYF. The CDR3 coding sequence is TGTGCCATCAGTGAACTAGCGGGGGGTAGAGAGACCCAGTACTTC.

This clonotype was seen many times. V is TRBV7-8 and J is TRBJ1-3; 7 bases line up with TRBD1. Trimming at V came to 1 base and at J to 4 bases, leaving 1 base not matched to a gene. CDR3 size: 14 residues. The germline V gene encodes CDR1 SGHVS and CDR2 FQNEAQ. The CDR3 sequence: CASSLGTGGNTIYF. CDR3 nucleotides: TGTGCCAGCAGCTTAGGGACAGGAGGAAACACCATATATTTT.

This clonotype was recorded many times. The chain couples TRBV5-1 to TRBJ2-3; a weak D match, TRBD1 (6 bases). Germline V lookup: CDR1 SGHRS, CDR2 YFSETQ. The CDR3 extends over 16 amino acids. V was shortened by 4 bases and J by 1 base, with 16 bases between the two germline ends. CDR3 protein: CASSGPQGVGTDTQYF. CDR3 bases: TGCGCCAGCAGCGGTCCACAGGGTGTGGGCACAGATACGCAGTATTTT. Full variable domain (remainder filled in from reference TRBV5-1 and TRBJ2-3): KAGVTQTPRYLIKTRGQQVTLSCSPISGHRSVSWYQQTPGQGLQFLFEYFSETQRNKGNFPGRFSGRQFSNSRSEMNVSTLELGDSALYLCASSGPQGVGTDTQYFGPGTRLTVL.